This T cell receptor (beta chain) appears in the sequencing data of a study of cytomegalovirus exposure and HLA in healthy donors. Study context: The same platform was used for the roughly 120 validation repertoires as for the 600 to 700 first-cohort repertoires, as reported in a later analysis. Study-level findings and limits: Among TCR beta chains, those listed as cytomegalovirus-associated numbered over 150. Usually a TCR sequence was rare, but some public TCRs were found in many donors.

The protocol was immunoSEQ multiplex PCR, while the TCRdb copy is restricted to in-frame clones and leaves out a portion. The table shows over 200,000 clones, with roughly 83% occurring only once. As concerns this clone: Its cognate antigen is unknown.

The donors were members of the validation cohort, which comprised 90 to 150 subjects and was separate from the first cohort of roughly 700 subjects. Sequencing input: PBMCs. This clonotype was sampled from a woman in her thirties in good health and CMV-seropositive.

The CDR3 region is CASSRWDSKTEAFF. In nucleotides, the CDR3 is TGTGCCAGTAGCCGGTGGGACAGTAAGACTGAAGCTTTCTTT. The genes are TRBV19 and TRBJ1-1; 7 nucleotides agree with TRBD1. Germline loops: CDR1 LNHDA, CDR2 SQIVND (reference sequence). V gave up 6 bases and J gave up 5 bases; unmatched junction bases: 9. The CDR3 sequence is 14 residues long.